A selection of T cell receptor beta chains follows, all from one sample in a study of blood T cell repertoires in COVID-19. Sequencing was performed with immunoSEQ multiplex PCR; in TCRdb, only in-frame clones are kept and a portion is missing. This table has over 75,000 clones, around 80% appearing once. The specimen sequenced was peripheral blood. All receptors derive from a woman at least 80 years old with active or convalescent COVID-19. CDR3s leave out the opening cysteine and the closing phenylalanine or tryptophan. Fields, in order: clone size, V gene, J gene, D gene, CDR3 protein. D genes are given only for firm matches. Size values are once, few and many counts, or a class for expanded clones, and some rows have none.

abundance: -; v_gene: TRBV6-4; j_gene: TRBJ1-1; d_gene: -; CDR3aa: ASSVGRGTEAF
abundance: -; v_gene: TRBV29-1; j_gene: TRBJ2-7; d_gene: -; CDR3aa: SVGGGRSPGEQY
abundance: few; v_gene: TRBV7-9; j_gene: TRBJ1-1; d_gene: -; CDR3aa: ASSPELQAF
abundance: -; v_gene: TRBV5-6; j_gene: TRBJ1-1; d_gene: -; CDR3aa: ASSSYREAF
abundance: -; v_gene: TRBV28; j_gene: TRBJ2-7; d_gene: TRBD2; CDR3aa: AWSRGSSYEQY
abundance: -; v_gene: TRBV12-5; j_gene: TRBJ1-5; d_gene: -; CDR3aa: ASGLGRLNQPQH
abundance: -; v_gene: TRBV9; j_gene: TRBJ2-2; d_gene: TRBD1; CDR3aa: ASSAPTGEISGELF
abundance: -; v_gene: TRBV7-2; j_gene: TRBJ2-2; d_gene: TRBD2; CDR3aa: ASSPFPGLAGTGELF
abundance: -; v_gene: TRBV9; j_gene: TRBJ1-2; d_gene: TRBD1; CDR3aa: ASNPTGGGYGYT
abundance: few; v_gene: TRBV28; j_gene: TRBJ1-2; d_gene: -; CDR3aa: ASSPNRVGLYGYT
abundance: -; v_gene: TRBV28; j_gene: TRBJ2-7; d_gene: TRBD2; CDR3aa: ASTHSGETTYEQY
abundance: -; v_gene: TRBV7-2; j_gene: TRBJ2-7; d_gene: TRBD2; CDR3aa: ASSSVWAGGQNEQY
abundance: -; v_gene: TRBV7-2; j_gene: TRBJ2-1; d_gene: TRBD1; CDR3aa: ASSSPHKRDRGVYNEQF
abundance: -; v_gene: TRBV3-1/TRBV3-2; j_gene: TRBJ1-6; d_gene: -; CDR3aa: ASSHVGGNSPLH
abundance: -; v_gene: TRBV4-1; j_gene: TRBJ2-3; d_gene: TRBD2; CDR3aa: ASSPLISGSLDTQY
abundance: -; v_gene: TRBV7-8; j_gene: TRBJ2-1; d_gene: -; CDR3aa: ASSLGLASDEQF
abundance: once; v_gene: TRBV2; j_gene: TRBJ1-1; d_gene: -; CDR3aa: ASSEGVPMNTEAF
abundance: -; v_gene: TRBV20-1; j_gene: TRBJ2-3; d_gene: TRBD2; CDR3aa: SASVSGRYTDTQY
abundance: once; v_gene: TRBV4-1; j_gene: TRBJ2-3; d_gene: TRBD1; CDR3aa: ASSDRVGIDTQY
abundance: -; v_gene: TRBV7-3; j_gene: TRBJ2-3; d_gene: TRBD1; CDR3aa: ASSPKGGGTGSADTQY
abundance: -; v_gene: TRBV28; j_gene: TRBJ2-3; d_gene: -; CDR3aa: ASSFRRGVDTQY
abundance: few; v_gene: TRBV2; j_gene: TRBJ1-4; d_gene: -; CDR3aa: ASQTESAGWEKLF
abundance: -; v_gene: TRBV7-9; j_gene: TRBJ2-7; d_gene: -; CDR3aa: ASSLLATQGGGHYEQY
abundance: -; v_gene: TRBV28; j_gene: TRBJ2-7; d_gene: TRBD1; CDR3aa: ASSPQQGFSYEQY
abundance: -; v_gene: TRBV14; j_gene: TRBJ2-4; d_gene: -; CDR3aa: ASSLPLDTRPLAKNIQY
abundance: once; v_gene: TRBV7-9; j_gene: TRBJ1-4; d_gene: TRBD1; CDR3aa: ASNRGTVDEKLF
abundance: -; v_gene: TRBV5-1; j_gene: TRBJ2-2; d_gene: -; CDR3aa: ASYPGQNTGELF